Listed below are T cell receptor beta chains from one sample, sequenced in a study of T cells in narcolepsy. Assay used: immunoSEQ multiplex PCR; TCRdb lists only in-frame clones, some missing. The sample yields about 27,000 clones, about four fifths seen once. Sample: memory (CD45RA-) CD4+ T cells from blood. The receptor set was obtained from a human donor in good health. Both conserved end residues are part of each CDR3. Each record gives: J gene, D gene, V gene, clone size, CDR3 protein, CDR3 DNA. A D gene is named only where the DNA matches it firmly. Clone size is stated in some rows and not others, as once, few, many or a class when expanded.

>TRBJ2-3|.|TRBV6-7|.
CASSWPLGGHPADTQYF
TGTGCCAGCAGTTGGCCTTTGGGGGGACACCCGGCAGATACGCAGTATTTT
>TRBJ2-3|TRBD2|TRBV4-1|.
CASSLRLAGGASSDTQYF
TGCGCCAGCAGCTTACGACTAGCGGGGGGCGCCAGTTCAGATACGCAGTATTTT
>TRBJ1-4|TRBD1|TRBV7-2|.
CASSSTTGTGAEKLFF
TGTGCCAGCAGCTCCACGACCGGGACAGGGGCTGAAAAACTGTTTTTT
>TRBJ1-5|.|TRBV6-1|.
CASSERGRSQHF
TGTGCCAGCAGTGAACGGGGACGGTCCCAGCATTTT
>TRBJ1-5|.|TRBV7-2|.
CASSQQGGNQPQHF
TGTGCCAGCAGTCAACAGGGTGGCAATCAGCCCCAGCATTTT
>TRBJ1-2|.|TRBV30|.
CAWVTGAGYGYTF
TGTGCCTGGGTTACGGGAGCGGGTTATGGCTACACCTTC
>TRBJ1-1|.|TRBV6-1|once
CASSEGLPVAEAFF
TGTGCCAGCAGTGAAGGGCTGCCTGTGGCTGAAGCTTTCTTT
>TRBJ1-2|.|TRBV6-5|once
CASTPVQAGASGYTF
TGTGCCAGCACCCCCGTCCAGGCGGGGGCGTCTGGCTACACCTTC
>TRBJ2-1|TRBD2|TRBV7-3|.
CASSFTSGRGSSYNEQFF
TGTGCCAGCAGCTTTACTAGCGGCAGAGGGAGCTCCTACAATGAGCAGTTCTTC
>TRBJ2-7|TRBD1|TRBV27|.
CASKNRGISSYEQYF
TGTGCCAGCAAGAACAGGGGCATAAGCTCCTACGAGCAGTACTTC
>TRBJ1-2|TRBD1|TRBV14|.
CASSQAGTGVYGYTF
TGTGCCAGCAGCCAGGCCGGGACAGGGGTATATGGCTACACCTTC
>TRBJ2-7|.|TRBV5-6|few
CASSLVGGEQYF
TGTGCCAGCAGCTTGGTGGGTGGCGAGCAGTACTTC
>TRBJ1-1|.|TRBV6-5|.
CASSYPTGENTEAFF
TGTGCCAGCAGTTACCCTACAGGTGAGAACACTGAAGCTTTCTTT
>TRBJ2-5|TRBD1|TRBV6-5|.
CASSPGQGEETQYF
TGTGCCAGCAGTCCCGGACAGGGAGAAGAGACCCAGTACTTC
>TRBJ2-7|TRBD1|TRBV10-3|.
CASSGGYEQYF
TGTGCCTCATCAGGGGGTTACGAGCAGTACTTC
>TRBJ1-2|.|TRBV7-2|.
CASRGDTRPREGYTF
TGTGCCAGCAGAGGAGACACCCGTCCCCGAGAGGGCTACACCTTC
>TRBJ1-5|.|TRBV9|few
CASTLGDSNQPQHF
TGTGCCAGCACCCTAGGGGATAGCAATCAGCCCCAGCATTTT
>TRBJ2-1|TRBD2|TRBV5-8|.
CASKNGRVSFNEQFF
TGTGCCAGCAAGAACGGGAGGGTGTCCTTCAATGAGCAGTTCTTC
>TRBJ2-7|TRBD2|TRBV27|.
CASSRGGRVGHEQYF
TGTGCCAGCAGTCGGGGGGGTAGGGTAGGCCACGAGCAGTACTTC
>TRBJ2-3|.|TRBV6-5|.
CASSYGGARSDTQYF
TGTGCCAGCAGTTACGGAGGGGCCAGGTCAGATACGCAGTATTTT
>TRBJ2-2|.|TRBV7-2|.
CASSLLLRVPGELFF
TGTGCCAGCAGCCTCCTGTTAAGGGTCCCCGGGGAGCTGTTTTTT
>TRBJ2-3|.|TRBV4-2|.
CASSRQGGATDTQYF
TGTGCCAGCAGCAGGCAGGGGGGGGCGACAGATACGCAGTATTTT
>TRBJ1-1|.|TRBV7-9|.
CASQGRGPEAFF
TGTGCCAGCCAAGGCAGGGGCCCTGAAGCTTTCTTT
>TRBJ1-2|.|TRBV29-1|.
CSAGGNPGYTF
TGCAGCGCCGGCGGTAATCCTGGCTACACCTTC
>TRBJ2-7|TRBD2|TRBV19|.
CASSPRGSGVYEQYF
TGTGCCAGTAGCCCCCGTGGTAGCGGGGTCTACGAGCAGTACTTC
>TRBJ2-7|.|TRBV2|.
CASTQGFSSYEQYF
TGTGCCAGCACTCAGGGATTTAGCTCCTACGAGCAGTACTTC
>TRBJ1-6|TRBD1|TRBV6-1|.
CASSLDRGSPLHF
TGTGCCAGCAGCTTGGACAGGGGTTCACCCCTCCACTTT
>TRBJ2-6|.|TRBV11-1|.
CASSLFSGANVLTF
TGTGCCAGCAGCTTATTTTCCGGGGCCAACGTCCTGACTTTC
>TRBJ1-5|TRBD1|TRBV28|.
CASSHPRQGWRVKSNQPQHF
TGTGCCAGCAGTCACCCCCGACAGGGTTGGAGGGTTAAAAGCAATCAGCCCCAGCATTTT
>TRBJ2-3|.|TRBV7-2|.
CASSFGAVDTQYF
TGTGCCAGCAGCTTTGGAGCTGTGGATACGCAGTATTTT
>TRBJ1-6|.|TRBV15|.
CATSRDGGLAGPNSYNSPLHF
TGTGCCACCAGCAGAGATGGGGGTCTGGCGGGACCGAACTCCTATAATTCACCCCTCCACTTT
>TRBJ2-5|.|TRBV27|.
CASSPQGGAQYF
TGTGCCAGCAGTCCTCAAGGGGGGGCCCAGTACTTC
>TRBJ1-1|.|TRBV5-6|.
CASSLYGKGGNTEAFF
TGTGCCAGCAGCTTGTACGGAAAGGGAGGGAATACTGAAGCTTTCTTT
>TRBJ1-6|.|TRBV4-3|.
CASSQGAGSPLHF
TGCGCCAGCAGCCAAGGGGCGGGTTCACCCCTCCACTTT
>TRBJ2-3|TRBD2|TRBV6-5|few
CASTRPGLATDTQYF
TGTGCCAGCACGCGGCCGGGACTAGCCACAGATACGCAGTATTTT
>TRBJ2-6|.|TRBV28|.
CASSFPGLISSGANVLTF
TGTGCCAGCAGTTTCCCCGGACTGATTTCGTCCGGGGCCAACGTCCTGACTTTC
>TRBJ2-3|.|TRBV5-1|.
CASSLQGGYTDTQYF
TGCGCCAGCAGCTTGCAGGGGGGTTACACAGATACGCAGTATTTT
>TRBJ2-1|TRBD2|TRBV4-1|once
CASSQGMGTSGRNEQFF
TGCGCCAGCAGCCAAGGGATGGGAACTAGCGGGAGGAATGAGCAGTTCTTC
>TRBJ1-4|.|TRBV4-2|.
CASSRDLMGANEKLFF
TGTGCCAGCAGCAGAGACCTAATGGGGGCTAATGAAAAACTGTTTTTT
>TRBJ2-3|.|TRBV5-6|.
CASSLGPLGSYHTDTQYF
TGTGCCAGCAGCTTGGGCCCCCTAGGGAGCTATCACACAGATACGCAGTATTTT
>TRBJ1-1|.|TRBV7-8|.
CASSYPRGRNTEAFF
TGTGCCAGCAGCTATCCTCGGGGCCGAAACACTGAAGCTTTCTTT
>TRBJ1-2|TRBD1|TRBV5-6|.
CASSFGTAYYGYTF
TGTGCCAGCAGCTTCGGGACAGCTTACTATGGCTACACCTTC
>TRBJ2-5|TRBD1|TRBV2|.
CASTRSGTGGQETQYF
TGTGCCAGCACCCGCTCCGGGACAGGGGGCCAAGAGACCCAGTACTTC
>TRBJ2-5|.|TRBV4-3|.
CASSQDTAVGTQYF
TGCGCCAGCAGCCAAGATACCGCAGTAGGGACCCAGTACTTC
>TRBJ1-6|.|TRBV15|.
CATSGRRDSPLHF
TGTGCCACCAGCGGCAGGCGCGATTCACCCCTCCACTTT